These 10 T cell receptor beta chains came from one sample sequenced in a study of blood T cell repertoires in COVID-19. TCRdb's copy holds only in-frame clones and misses some; the assay was immunoSEQ multiplex PCR. The table shows approximately 220,000 clones, with over 80% occurring only once. Sequenced input: PBMCs or T cells enriched from blood (not recorded which). The source of these receptors is a man under 40 who had recovered from COVID-19.

In regard to this clone: Other DNA sequences within the sample encode an identical CDR3. V gene TRBV19 combines with J gene TRBJ2-5; 11 bases match TRBD1. V dropped 6 bases and J dropped 4; count of bases not matched to a gene: 4. Germline CDR1 is LNHDA and CDR2 is SQIVND (reference sequence). This CDR3 contains 14 residues. The CDR3 DNA sequence: TGTGCCAGTAGCCCCGGGACAGGGGGAGAGACCCAGTACTTC. Encoded protein: CASSPGTGGETQYF.

CDR3 residues: CATSTPGQPQHF. The CDR3 DNA reads TGTGCCACCTCAACGCCGGGTCAGCCCCAGCATTTT. The chain combines TRBV27 with TRBJ1-5, with D uncertain. The length of the CDR3 is 12 residues. Germline CDR1 and CDR2: MNHEY and SMNVEV (reference sequence). Between the trimmed V and J ends, which lost 10 bases and 6 bases, there was a span of 13 bases.

The chain has TRBV3-1 (or the pseudogene TRBV3-2) and TRBJ2-3, with 8 positions matching TRBD2. The CDR3 has 15 amino acids. V was pared by 1 base and J by 6 bases, with 6 bases of the junction left unmatched. CDR1 and CDR2 (germline): LGHDT, YNNKEL (reference sequence). DNA for the CDR3: TGTGCCAGCAGCCAAGGCGGGGGGATGTACGATACGCAGTATTTT. Translated: CASSQGGGMYDTQYF.

The DNA of the CDR3 is TGTGCCAGCAGCGGGACTAGCGGGAGGAGTACGCAGTATTTT. Translating it yields CASSGTSGRSTQYF. This chain uses TRBV6-5 with TRBJ2-3, with 15 bases lining up with TRBD2. The CDR3 totals 14 residues. Germline CDR1 and CDR2: MNHEY and SVGAGI. With V trimmed by 6 bases and J by 8 bases, 3 bases remained unmatched.

V and J are TRBV13 and TRBJ2-3, with 9 bases matching TRBD2. J gave up 2 bases and V 2 bases, and 5 bases lay outside the gene matches. Germline lookup yields CDR1 PRHDT and CDR2 FYEKMQ (reference sequence). This CDR3 has 16 amino acids. CDR3 in amino acids: CASSLSLAGDTDTQYF. As DNA, the CDR3 is TGTGCCAGCAGCTTATCCTTAGCGGGAGACACAGATACGCAGTATTTT.

This chain connects TRBV28 to TRBJ2-7; 7 bases agree with TRBD1. Losses at the gene ends were 3 bases for V and 5 bases for J; bases not matched to a gene: 13. CDR3 length: 16 amino acids. Germline CDR1 is MDHEN and CDR2 is SYDVKM. DNA for the CDR3: TGTGCCAGCAGTTTTCCGGGCCAAGGGGGCTTCCACGAGCAGTACTTC. As protein: CASSFPGQGGFHEQYF.

The chain has TRBV11-2 and TRBJ2-3; possible D gene TRBD2, 6 bases. The germline V gene has CDR1 SGHAT and CDR2 FQNNGV. Trimming removed 5 bases from V and 2 bases from J, with 14 bases in between. The CDR3 consists of 15 residues. The CDR3 sequence: CASSLGGLDTDTQYF. Written as DNA, the CDR3 is TGTGCCAGCAGCCTAGGAGGGTTAGACACAGATACGCAGTATTTT.

The chain combines TRBV3-1 (or the pseudogene TRBV3-2) with TRBJ1-6; no clear D. The ends were cut back, 0 bases at V and 6 bases at J, with 12 bases in the middle. This CDR3 comprises 16 residues. Germline values: CDR1 LGHDT, CDR2 YNNKEL (reference sequence). The CDR3 DNA is TGTGCCAGCAGCCAAGAAGTCGCGGTGACTAATTCACCCCTCCACTTT. The encoded protein is CASSQEVAVTNSPLHF.

This clone has a handful of counts. The CDR3 is CASSQVSGEAYEQYF. DNA for the CDR3: TGTGCCAGCAGCCAAGTTTCGGGGGAGGCCTACGAGCAGTACTTC. V is TRBV4-2 and J is TRBJ2-7; tentative D call: TRBD2 (6 bases). V was cut by 1 base and J by 2 bases, with 12 bases left in between. CDR3 size: 15 residues. Germline V gene data show CDR1 as LGHNA and CDR2 as YNFKEQ.

This CDR3 is CAISESTRTSGGQETQYF. CDR3 nucleotides: TGTGCCATCAGTGAGTCGACTCGAACTAGCGGAGGGCAAGAGACCCAGTACTTC. The chain employs TRBV10-3 and TRBJ2-5; 8 bases match TRBD2. The junction had 11 bases not matched to a gene; V was cut back by 0 bases and J by 2 bases. The CDR3 runs 18 residues. Germline loops: CDR1 ENHRY, CDR2 SYGVKD.